The 20 T cell receptor beta chains below were found in one sample sequenced in a study of regulatory T cells in long-lasting Graves disease. Regarding time point: persistent/refractory GD, antithyroid drugs over 5 years with positive TRAb. From PBMCs, RNA was extracted and then used to make the TCR library. Assembly of TCR beta libraries relied on iRepertoire HTBI primers together with Arm-PCR of CDR3 regions. TCRdb independently ran MiXCR on the multiplex PCR reads; one entry per CDR3 protein. This sample has about 470,000 distinct CDR3 sequences; 20% to 25% occur once, and the top ten carry less than 9%. This sample comprised peripheral blood mononuclear cells (PBMCs), obtained when the disease was refractory, from a patient treated with antithyroid drugs. Receptors originate from a female donor with Graves disease.

The J gene is TRBJ1-3, the V gene TRBV19; unclear D gene. CDR3 size: 17 residues. V was pared by 3 bases and J by 0 bases, with 15 bases between. Germline V gives CDR1 LNHDA, CDR2 SQIVND (reference sequence). The CDR3 reads CASSIGFDRSSGNTIYF. CDR3 sequence (DNA): TGTGCCAGTAGTATTGGTTTCGACCGGAGCTCTGGAAACACCATATATTTT. The whole variable domain, remainder taken from reference TRBV19 and TRBJ1-3, is DGGITQSPKYLFRKEGQNVTLSCEQNLNHDAMYWYRQDPGQGLRLIYYSQIVNDFQKGDIAEGYSVSREKKESFPLTVTSAQKNPTAFYLCASSIGFDRSSGNTIYFGEGSWLTVV.

This clonotype was counted many times. The chain uses TRBV6-2 or TRBV6-3 and TRBJ2-5; 10 nucleotides agree with TRBD2. Germline loops: CDR1 MNHEY, CDR2 SVGEGT. This CDR3 has 16 amino acids. Germline trimming cut 2 bases from V and 5 bases from J; bases unmatched to any gene: 8. CDR3 nucleotide sequence: TGTGCCAGCAGTTACCCGTCTAGCGGGGGTACTGAGACCCAGTACTTC. Translating gives CASSYPSSGGTETQYF.

In its sample, this clonotype was seen many times. The chain combines TRBV28 with TRBJ2-7, with no clear D. The CDR3 spans 13 residues. V lost 5 bases to trimming and J lost 9 bases, with 17 bases between them. The V gene's germline CDR1 is MDHEN and CDR2 SYDVKM. In DNA form, the CDR3 reads TGTGCCAGCAGTACGTCCTTAGCACCGGGGCAGTACTTC. Its translation: CASSTSLAPGQYF.

This clonotype was counted a few times. V and J are TRBV6-1 and TRBJ2-7; either TRBD1 or TRBD2 may fit D (6 bases each). The CDR3 has 15 amino acids. Trimming took 2 bases from V and 2 from J, leaving 13 bases between them. Per germline, CDR1 MNHNS and CDR2 SASEGT. CDR3 amino acids: CASSEIEGGPYEQYF. Written as DNA, the CDR3 is TGTGCCAGCAGTGAAATCGAGGGGGGCCCCTACGAGCAGTACTTC.

The chain recombines TRBV7-9 with TRBJ1-5; TRBD1 is a possible D gene (5 bases). V was clipped by 4 bases and J by 2 bases, with 15 bases between them. Germline CDR1 reads SEHNR; CDR2 reads FQNEAQ (reference sequence). This CDR3 has 16 amino acids. This CDR3 reads CASSSVGGEGNQPQHF. The CDR3 DNA is TGTGCCAGCAGCTCAGTCGGGGGAGAGGGCAATCAGCCCCAGCATTTT.

This clonotype was detected many times. V and J are TRBV6-1 and TRBJ1-2; weak D call: TRBD1 (5 bases). This CDR3 region has 16 residues. Trimming took 7 bases from V and 2 from J, leaving 20 bases between them. Looked up from germline, CDR1 is MNHNS and CDR2 is SASEGT. CDR3 sequence reads: CASTESAGRTNYGYTF. CDR3 bases: TGTGCCAGCACCGAAAGCGCGGGACGGACGAACTATGGCTACACCTTC.

This clonotype was observed a few times. The V call is TRBV6-1, the J call TRBJ2-7; 9 bases fit TRBD1. Trimming removed 6 bases from V and 7 bases from J; junction bases left unmatched: 10. CDR3 length: 14 amino acids. Germline CDR1 and CDR2: MNHNS and SASEGT. CDR3 in amino acids: CASRIGQGREEQYF. Here the CDR3 DNA reads TGTGCCAGCAGAATCGGACAGGGGCGGGAAGAGCAGTACTTC.

The chain recombines TRBV5-1 with TRBJ1-3, with unresolved D. V lost 5 bases to trimming and J lost 4 bases, with 7 bases between them. The germline gives CDR1 SGHRS, CDR2 YFSETQ. The CDR3 is 12 residues long. CDR3 region: CASSKSGNTIYF. The DNA of the CDR3 is TGCGCCAGCAGTAAGTCGGGAAACACCATATATTTT.

This chain joins TRBV11-3 and TRBJ2-7; D not certain. Germline CDR1 SGHNT, CDR2 YENEEA. Trimming pared 1 base from V and 4 bases from J, leaving 8 bases between. This CDR3 comprises 13 residues. As DNA, the CDR3 is TGTGCCAGCAGCTTAGCCCAGTGGTACGAGCAGTACTTC. Protein sequence: CASSLAQWYEQYF.

This clonotype was detected a few times. CDR3 nucleotides: TGTGCCAGCAGCTTGGCCCTCAGGGGCAGTAACACTGAAGCTTTCTTT. As protein: CASSLALRGSNTEAFF. The chain employs TRBV12-3 or TRBV12-4 and TRBJ1-1, with a possible D match to TRBD1 (6 bases). V was cut by 6 bases and J by 2 bases, with 19 bases left in between. This CDR3 region has 16 residues.

The CDR3 sequence is CASSPPYRGTEAFF. CDR3 sequence (DNA): TGTGCCAGCAGCCCACCCTATCGTGGAACTGAAGCTTTCTTT. This chain uses TRBV7-9 with TRBJ1-1; no reliable D call. V dropped 5 bases and J dropped 5 bases, with 15 bases sitting between them. CDR1 SEHNR and CDR2 FQNEAQ come from the germline V gene (reference sequence). The CDR3 totals 14 residues.

This clonotype occurred many times. The chain links TRBV20-1 to TRBJ2-7; maybe TRBD1 (6 bases). Germline values: CDR1 DFQATT, CDR2 SNEGSKA (reference sequence). This CDR3 spans 15 amino acids. V lost 0 bases and J 4 bases, leaving 16 bases between the germline ends. CDR3 protein: CSARDSSQGQYEQYF. The CDR3 DNA is TGCAGTGCTAGAGATAGTTCCCAGGGGCAGTACGAGCAGTACTTC.

The J gene is TRBJ2-2, the V gene TRBV11-3; no clear D gene. The CDR3 totals 12 residues. Per germline, CDR1 SGHNT and CDR2 YENEEA. V lost 6 bases and J 4 bases, leaving 6 bases between the germline ends. The CDR3 coding sequence is TGTGCCAGCAGGCTAGTCACCGGGGAGCTGTTTTTT. Protein product: CASRLVTGELFF.

The chain couples TRBV30 to TRBJ2-1; D unclear. The CDR3 consists of 12 residues. V shed 4 bases and J shed 4 bases, with 8 bases lying between them. CDR1 is GTSNPN and CDR2 is SVGIG in the germline V gene (reference sequence). DNA for the CDR3: TGTGCCTGGACCATCCGTTACAATGAGCAGTTCTTC. Its protein product is CAWTIRYNEQFF.

In this sample, this clonotype turned up a few times. The genes are TRBV6-1 and TRBJ2-2; D remains ambiguous. Germline-derived CDR1 and CDR2 are MNHNS and SASEGT. V was clipped by 2 bases and J by 6 bases, with 10 bases between them. The CDR3 covers 14 residues. The CDR3, as DNA: TGTGCCAGCAGTGAAACCGTTAGAGCCGGGGAGCTGTTTTTT. This translates into CASSETVRAGELFF.

The J gene is TRBJ1-6, the V gene TRBV7-2, with TRBD1 matching 10 bases. The V gene end was trimmed by 11 bases and the J gene end by 6 bases; junction bases not matched to a gene: 7. The CDR3 consists of 14 residues. The germline V gene encodes CDR1 SGHTA and CDR2 FQGNSA. The CDR3 nucleotides are TGTGCCGAGGGACAGGGGACGCGTAATTCACCCCTCCACTTT. Protein: CAEGQGTRNSPLHF.

The gene calls are TRBV28 and TRBJ1-3; 9 bases match TRBD1. After removal of 0 bases from V and 4 bases from J, the junction contained 10 bases not matched to a gene. The CDR3 extends over 18 amino acids. Germline-derived CDR1 and CDR2 are MDHEN and SYDVKM. The CDR3 DNA reads as TGTGCCAGCAGTTTATGGGCCGGGACAGGGCCGTGGGGAAACACCATATATTTT. Its translation is CASSLWAGTGPWGNTIYF. The full variable domain, rest sourced from reference TRBV28 and TRBJ1-3, is DVKVTQSSRYLVKRTGEKVFLECVQDMDHENMFWYRQDPGLGLRLIYFSYDVKMKEKGDIPEGYSVSREKKERFSLILESASTNQTSMYLCASSLWAGTGPWGNTIYFGEGSWLTVV.

This clonotype came up many times. The V gene is TRBV6-1, the J gene TRBJ2-7; 11 bases match TRBD1. The CDR3 length is 14 residues. Germline V gives CDR1 MNHNS, CDR2 SASEGT. The V gene end was trimmed by 5 bases and the J gene end by 4 bases; junction bases not matched to a gene: 4. The CDR3 sequence is CASSTGTGGYEQYF. The CDR3 nucleotides are TGTGCCAGCAGTACCGGGACAGGGGGATACGAGCAGTACTTC.

J is TRBJ1-3 and V is TRBV28; the D gene is possibly TRBD1 (5 bases). The CDR3 spans 16 residues. CDR1 and CDR2 from the germline V gene are MDHEN and SYDVKM. V was pared by 1 base and J by 2 bases, with 12 bases between. CDR3 protein: CASSLYGRETGNTIYF. The CDR3 nucleotides are TGTGCCAGCAGTTTATATGGCAGGGAGACTGGAAACACCATATATTTT.

This clonotype came up a few times. The chain joins TRBV15 to TRBJ2-1, with 10 bases lining up with TRBD1. Trimming cost V 4 bases and J 9 bases; bases outside gene matches: 9. In germline, CDR1 is LNHNV, CDR2 YYDKDF (reference sequence). CDR3 size: 15 residues. The CDR3 protein is CATSTRTGGWGEQFF. The CDR3 region has the DNA TGTGCCACCAGCACCAGGACAGGGGGTTGGGGTGAGCAGTTCTTC.